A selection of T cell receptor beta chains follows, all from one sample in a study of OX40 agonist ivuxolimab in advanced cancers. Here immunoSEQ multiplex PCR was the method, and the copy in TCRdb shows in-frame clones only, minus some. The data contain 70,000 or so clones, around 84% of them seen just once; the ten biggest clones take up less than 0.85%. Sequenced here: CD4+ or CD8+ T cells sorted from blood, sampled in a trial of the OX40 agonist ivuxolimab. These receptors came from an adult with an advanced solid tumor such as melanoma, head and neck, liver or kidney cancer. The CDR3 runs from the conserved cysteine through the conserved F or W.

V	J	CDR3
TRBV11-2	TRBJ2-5	CASSLVLAGGGETQYF
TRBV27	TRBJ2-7	CASSSTGNPMGEQYF
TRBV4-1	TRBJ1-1	CASSQDLTVLSEGFF
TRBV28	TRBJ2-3	CASTRAGGTDTQYF
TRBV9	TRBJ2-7	CASSPLTGGDEQYF
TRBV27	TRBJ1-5	CATSTDTGGGQPQHF
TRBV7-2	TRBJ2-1	CASSPWTGQGEQFF
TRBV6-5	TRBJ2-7	CASSPQQGQQYF
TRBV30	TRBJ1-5	CAWSPSGVQPQHF
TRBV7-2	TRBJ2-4	CASSLRGLPENIQYF
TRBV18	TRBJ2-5	CASSVGQSQETQYF
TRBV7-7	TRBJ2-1	CASSLGLYNEQFF
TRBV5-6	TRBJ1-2	CASSNTGVPGYTF
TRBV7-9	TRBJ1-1	CASSPRGETEAFF
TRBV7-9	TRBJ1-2	CASSILRGNYGYTF
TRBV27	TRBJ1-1	CASRPWPGEGTEAFF
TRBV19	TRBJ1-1	CASSPGVARAFF
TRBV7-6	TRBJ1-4	CASSLVVTNEKLFF
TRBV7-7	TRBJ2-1	CASSLAGRAEQFF
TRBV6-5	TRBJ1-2	CASSFYQGYWTSGYTF
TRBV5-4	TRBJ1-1	CASSLDQGMENTEAFF
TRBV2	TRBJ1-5	CASRTDSNQPQHF
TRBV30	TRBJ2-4	CAWSPGRGNIQYF
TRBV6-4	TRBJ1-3	CASSDPRGREVGRSGNTIYF
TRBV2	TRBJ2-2	CASRYRDQTGELFF
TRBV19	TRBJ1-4	CASRISPGITNEKLFF
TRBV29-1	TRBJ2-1	CSAQGSGYNEQFF
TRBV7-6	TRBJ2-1	CASSLVGRGQGYYNEQFF
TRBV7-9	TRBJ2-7	CASRASGTIYEQYF
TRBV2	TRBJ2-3	CASSEGGRDRSTDTQYF
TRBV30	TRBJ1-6	CAWTPLRRSPLHF
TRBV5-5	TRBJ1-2	CASSLETTVSYGYTF
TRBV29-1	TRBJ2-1	CSVGGGPLNNEQFF
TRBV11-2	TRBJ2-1	CASSHGMGSWGVNNEQFF
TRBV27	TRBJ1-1	CASRPRSGIGNTEAFF
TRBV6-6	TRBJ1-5	CASTGQGHQPQHF
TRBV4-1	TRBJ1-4	CASSQDGAGFEKLFF
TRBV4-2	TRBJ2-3	CASSHLPTADNTDTQYF
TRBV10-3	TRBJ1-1	CAISVRQADTEAFF
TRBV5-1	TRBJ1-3	CASSLAESSGNTIYF
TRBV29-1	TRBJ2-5	CSVDGVVETQYF
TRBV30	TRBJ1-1	CAWSRSNTEAFF
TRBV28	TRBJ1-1	CASSLVARSTEAFF
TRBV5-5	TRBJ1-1	CASSPAGDTEAFF
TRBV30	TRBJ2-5	CAWSGGVQETQYF